This TCR beta chain comes out of a study of T cell responses to AZD1222 COVID-19 vaccine. Produced via immunoSEQ multiplex PCR; TCRdb's table is partial and in-frame only. The data show about 75,000 clones, with roughly 88% seen just once and 10% held by the top ten. Study-level points and caveats: Clonal diversity may have been underestimated in mostly white British donors. Dominant at 160-218 and 743-854, vaccine-associated CD4 TCRs also spanned spike.

A note on this clone: Its antigen is not known.

CDR3 size: 15 residues. Germline-derived CDR1 and CDR2 are SNHLY and FYNNEI. Trimming removed 6 bases from V and 0 bases from J, with 14 bases in between. Sequencing used peripheral blood, obtained 28 days after the second dose of the MenACWY control vaccine. The TCR originated in an adult who received the MenACWY meningococcal vaccine as a control. The chain combines TRBV2 with TRBJ2-5; D may match TRBD1 or TRBD2 (5 bases each). CDR3 coding DNA: TGTGCCAGCAGGCGTACCGGGGCGTACCAAGAGACCCAGTACTTC. This encodes CASRRTGAYQETQYF.